The 23 T cell receptor beta chains presented below share a single source sample, sequenced in a study of cytomegalovirus exposure and HLA in healthy donors. Clones were read by immunoSEQ multiplex PCR, and TCRdb kept only the in-frame ones, dropping some. Of 330,000 or so clones listed, about nine tenths are singletons. What was sequenced was PBMCs. The receptor set was obtained from a woman in her late teens or twenties in good health and CMV-seronegative.

The chain couples TRBV7-3 to TRBJ2-1; D possibly corresponds to TRBD2 (6 bases). The V end lost 5 bases, the J end lost 8 bases, and 19 bases lay between the germline ends. The CDR3 length is 15 residues. The germline V gene has CDR1 SGHTA and CDR2 FQGTGA. For the CDR3, the DNA is TGTGCCAGCAGCCCCGGGGGACTTTCTGACGATGAGCAGTTCTTC. Protein sequence: CASSPGGLSDDEQFF.

The chain combines TRBV10-3 with TRBJ2-1, with D possibly matching TRBD2 (6 bases). The germline V and J ends were trimmed by 0 bases and 7 bases, with 10 bases remaining between them. The CDR3 totals 14 residues. Germline V lookup: CDR1 ENHRY, CDR2 SYGVKD. CDR3 nucleotide sequence: TGTGCCATCAGTGAGTCGTTGGCGGGAAATGAGCAGTTCTTC. Its translation is CAISESLAGNEQFF.

The chain recombines TRBV11-2 with TRBJ2-7, with no clear D. This CDR3 region has 14 residues. Germline values: CDR1 SGHAT, CDR2 FQNNGV. Trimming shortened V by 3 bases and J by 2 bases, and 11 bases separated the two germline ends. CDR3 nucleotide sequence: TGTGCCAGCAGCTTGCGGCCGCGTCCCTACGAGCAGTACTTC. This sequence encodes CASSLRPRPYEQYF.

The V call is TRBV28, the J call TRBJ2-7, with D possibly being TRBD2 (6 bases). The CDR3 spans 15 residues. The V end lost 3 bases, the J end lost 5 bases, and 17 bases lay between the germline ends. Germline loops: CDR1 MDHEN, CDR2 SYDVKM. The CDR3 DNA reads as TGTGCCAGCAGTTTTGGAGGGAGGTACACCGACGAGCAGTACTTC. Translated, it gives CASSFGGRYTDEQYF.

J is TRBJ2-7 and V is TRBV9; weak D call: TRBD1 (5 bases). The CDR3 has 15 residues. V lost 4 bases and J 1 base, leaving 15 bases between the germline ends. Per germline, CDR1 SGDLS and CDR2 YYNGEE. In nucleotides, the CDR3 is TGTGCCAGCAGCACCTCGGACACCGCTTCCTACGAGCAGTACTTC. Amino acids: CASSTSDTASYEQYF.

This clone was counted once. The gene calls are TRBV29-1 and TRBJ2-1, with D tentatively TRBD1 (5 bases). CDR1 is SQVTM and CDR2 is ANQGSEA in the germline V gene. With 3 bases removed from V and 10 bases from J, the gap between germline ends came to 13 bases. The CDR3 has 12 residues. Here the CDR3 DNA reads TGCAGCGTTGACAGGGATCATGGGGAGCAGTTCTTC. Its protein product is CSVDRDHGEQFF.

CDR3 amino acids: CAGSTGVGTEAFF. The DNA for the CDR3 is TGCGCCGGATCGACAGGGGTTGGGACTGAAGCTTTCTTT. The chain is built from TRBV5-1 and TRBJ1-1; TRBD1 matches at 8 bases. In germline, CDR1 is SGHRS, CDR2 YFSETQ. The CDR3 spans 13 residues. After removal of 10 bases from V and 5 bases from J, the junction contained 10 bases not matched to a gene. The full variable domain, its missing parts supplied by reference TRBV5-1 and TRBJ1-1, is KAGVTQTPRYLIKTRGQQVTLSCSPISGHRSVSWYQQTPGQGLQFLFEYFSETQRNKGNFPGRFSGRQFSNSRSEMNVSTLELGDSALYLCAGSTGVGTEAFFGQGTRLTVV.

The V and J genes are TRBV5-6 and TRBJ2-6; a weak D match, TRBD2 (5 bases). The CDR3 sequence is 15 residues long. V lost 4 bases and J lost 1, with 9 bases in between. The germline V gene encodes CDR1 SGHDT and CDR2 YYEEEE. The CDR3: CASSPPGSGANVLTF. CDR3 in DNA: TGTGCCAGCAGCCCCCCGGGATCTGGGGCCAACGTCCTGACTTTC.

V and J are TRBV9 and TRBJ2-7; 7 nucleotides match TRBD1. Germline loops: CDR1 SGDLS, CDR2 YYNGEE. Trimming removed 4 bases from V and 9 bases from J; junction bases left unmatched: 10. The CDR3 spans 13 residues. CDR3 residues: CASSSLTGARQYF. The CDR3 DNA reads TGTGCCAGCAGCTCACTTACAGGGGCGCGGCAGTACTTC.

J is TRBJ2-7 and V is TRBV7-2, with 7 nucleotides matching TRBD2. V lost 4 bases, J lost 3 bases, and 3 bases stayed unmatched. This CDR3 spans 13 amino acids. Germline V gene lookup returns CDR1 SGHTA and CDR2 FQGNSA. The CDR3 region is CASSSRGGYEQYF. The CDR3 bases are TGTGCCAGCAGCTCCCGCGGGGGCTACGAGCAGTACTTC.

This chain connects TRBV7-2 to TRBJ2-1; 12 bases agree with TRBD2. V was clipped by 5 bases and J by 6 bases; unmatched bases: 8. The CDR3 extends over 16 amino acids. Germline assignment: CDR1 SGHTA and CDR2 FQGNSA. In nucleotides, the CDR3 is TGTGCCAGCAGCCCCACTAGCGGGAGGATCCGCAATGAGCAGTTCTTC. Translating gives CASSPTSGRIRNEQFF. Supplemented by reference TRBV7-2 and TRBJ2-1, the full variable domain reads GAGVSQSPSNKVTEKGKDVELRCDPISGHTALYWYRQSLGQGLEFLIYFQGNSAPDKSGLPSDRFSAERTGGSVSTLTIQRTQQEDSAVYLCASSPTSGRIRNEQFFGPGTRLTVL.

This chain joins TRBV5-1 and TRBJ2-5; 11 positions agree with TRBD2. The germline V gene encodes CDR1 SGHRS and CDR2 YFSETQ. V shed 5 bases, J shed 2 bases, and the junction held 23 bases outside the gene matches. There are 21 residues in the CDR3. CDR3 DNA sequence: TGCGCCAGCAGTCCTATAGACACCGAGATGACTAGCGGGACCAAACAAGAGACCCAGTACTTC. Translating gives CASSPIDTEMTSGTKQETQYF.

This clone was detected only a few times. This chain links TRBV6-5 with TRBJ2-2; maybe TRBD2 (5 bases). This CDR3 comprises 12 residues. Per the germline V gene, CDR1 is MNHEY and CDR2 is SVGAGI. V lost 6 bases, J lost 5 bases, and 7 bases lay in between. CDR3 region: CASRLGTGELFF. In DNA form, the CDR3 reads TGTGCCAGCAGACTAGGGACCGGGGAGCTGTTTTTT.

This clone was seen a few times. The chain joins TRBV6-6 to TRBJ1-2; possibly TRBD1 for D (6 bases). Germline CDR1 and CDR2: MNHNY and SVGAGI (reference sequence). V lost 7 bases and J 4 bases, leaving 16 bases between the germline ends. The CDR3 spans 14 residues. The CDR3 protein is CASTTGTSSYGYTF. DNA of the CDR3: TGTGCCAGCACCACCGGGACAAGCTCCTATGGCTACACCTTC.

The chain employs TRBV4-1 and TRBJ2-1, with D tentatively TRBD1 (5 bases). Germline CDR1 MGHRA, CDR2 YSYEKL. Trimming removed 0 bases from V and 6 bases from J, with 9 bases in between. The CDR3 consists of 14 residues. CDR3 amino acids: CASSQDRGLNEQFF. Written as DNA, the CDR3 is TGCGCCAGCAGCCAAGATAGGGGCCTCAATGAGCAGTTCTTC.

The genes are TRBV6-5 and TRBJ1-4; 8 bases are shared with TRBD1. The ends lost 4 bases at V and 4 bases at J; junction bases unmatched: 2. Germline V CDR1 and CDR2: MNHEY, SVGAGI. CDR3 size: 14 residues. The CDR3 reads CASSLTGVNEKLFF. The DNA for the CDR3 is TGTGCCAGCAGTTTGACAGGGGTTAATGAAAAACTGTTTTTT.

This rearrangement joins TRBV27 to TRBJ2-7; 7 bases match TRBD1. V lost 7 bases and J lost 2; bases outside the gene matches: 8. CDR3 length: 14 amino acids. Looked up from germline, CDR1 is MNHEY and CDR2 is SMNVEV (reference sequence). CDR3 coding DNA: TGTGCCAGCACACTTCGACAGGGCCCCTACGAGCAGTACTTC. This translates into CASTLRQGPYEQYF.

This chain uses TRBV9 with TRBJ2-2; D gene ambiguous. Between the trimmed V and J ends, which lost 0 bases and 6 bases, there was a span of 12 bases. The CDR3 sequence is 15 residues long. In germline, CDR1 is SGDLS, CDR2 YYNGEE. This CDR3 reads CASSVAPRSPGELFF. CDR3 nucleotides: TGTGCCAGCAGCGTAGCTCCACGAAGCCCCGGGGAGCTGTTTTTT.

This chain joins TRBV19 and TRBJ2-7; D is perhaps TRBD1 (6 bases). The CDR3 is 15 residues long. The V gene lost 5 bases and the J gene lost 0 bases, with 14 bases spanning the gap. The germline CDR1 and CDR2 sequences are LNHDA and SQIVND (reference sequence). Here the CDR3 reads CASSAGTSSSYEQYF. The CDR3 DNA is TGTGCCAGTAGTGCCGGGACATCCAGCTCCTACGAGCAGTACTTC.

The chain recombines TRBV27 with TRBJ2-3, with 13 bases matching TRBD2. The ends lost 8 bases at V and 4 bases at J; junction bases unmatched: 15. This CDR3 region has 18 residues. The germline gives CDR1 MNHEY, CDR2 SMNVEV (reference sequence). The CDR3 DNA follows: TGTGCCAGCTCACGACTAGCGGGAGGAGGGTGGTTGGCAGATACGCAGTATTTT. Translated: CASSRLAGGGWLADTQYF.

This clone was counted a single time. This chain uses TRBV5-1 with TRBJ2-3; D is unresolved. The CDR3 has 14 amino acids. Germline V gives CDR1 SGHRS, CDR2 YFSETQ. Trimming took off 1 base at V and 2 bases at J, with 8 bases between the two ends. As DNA, the CDR3 is TGCGCCAGCAGCTTGTTCCTAAACACAGATACGCAGTATTTT. Residues: CASSLFLNTDTQYF.

The chain combines TRBV7-2 with TRBJ2-5, with 10 bases identical to TRBD2. Germline V gene lookup returns CDR1 SGHTA and CDR2 FQGNSA. The junction had 10 bases not matched to a gene; V was cut back by 1 base and J by 5 bases. This CDR3 has 17 residues. The CDR3 bases are TGTGCCAGCAGCTTAGGCGCCACTAGCGGGAATTACGAGACCCAGTACTTC. Translation gives CASSLGATSGNYETQYF.

The J gene is TRBJ1-2, the V gene TRBV27; D is perhaps TRBD1 (5 bases). Germline V lookup: CDR1 MNHEY, CDR2 SMNVEV (reference sequence). Trimming took off 2 bases at V and 4 bases at J, with 20 bases between the two ends. CDR3 length: 17 residues. This CDR3 is CASSLSGSGGRGYGYTF. DNA for the CDR3: TGTGCCAGCAGTTTAAGCGGGAGCGGTGGGAGGGGCTATGGCTACACCTTC.